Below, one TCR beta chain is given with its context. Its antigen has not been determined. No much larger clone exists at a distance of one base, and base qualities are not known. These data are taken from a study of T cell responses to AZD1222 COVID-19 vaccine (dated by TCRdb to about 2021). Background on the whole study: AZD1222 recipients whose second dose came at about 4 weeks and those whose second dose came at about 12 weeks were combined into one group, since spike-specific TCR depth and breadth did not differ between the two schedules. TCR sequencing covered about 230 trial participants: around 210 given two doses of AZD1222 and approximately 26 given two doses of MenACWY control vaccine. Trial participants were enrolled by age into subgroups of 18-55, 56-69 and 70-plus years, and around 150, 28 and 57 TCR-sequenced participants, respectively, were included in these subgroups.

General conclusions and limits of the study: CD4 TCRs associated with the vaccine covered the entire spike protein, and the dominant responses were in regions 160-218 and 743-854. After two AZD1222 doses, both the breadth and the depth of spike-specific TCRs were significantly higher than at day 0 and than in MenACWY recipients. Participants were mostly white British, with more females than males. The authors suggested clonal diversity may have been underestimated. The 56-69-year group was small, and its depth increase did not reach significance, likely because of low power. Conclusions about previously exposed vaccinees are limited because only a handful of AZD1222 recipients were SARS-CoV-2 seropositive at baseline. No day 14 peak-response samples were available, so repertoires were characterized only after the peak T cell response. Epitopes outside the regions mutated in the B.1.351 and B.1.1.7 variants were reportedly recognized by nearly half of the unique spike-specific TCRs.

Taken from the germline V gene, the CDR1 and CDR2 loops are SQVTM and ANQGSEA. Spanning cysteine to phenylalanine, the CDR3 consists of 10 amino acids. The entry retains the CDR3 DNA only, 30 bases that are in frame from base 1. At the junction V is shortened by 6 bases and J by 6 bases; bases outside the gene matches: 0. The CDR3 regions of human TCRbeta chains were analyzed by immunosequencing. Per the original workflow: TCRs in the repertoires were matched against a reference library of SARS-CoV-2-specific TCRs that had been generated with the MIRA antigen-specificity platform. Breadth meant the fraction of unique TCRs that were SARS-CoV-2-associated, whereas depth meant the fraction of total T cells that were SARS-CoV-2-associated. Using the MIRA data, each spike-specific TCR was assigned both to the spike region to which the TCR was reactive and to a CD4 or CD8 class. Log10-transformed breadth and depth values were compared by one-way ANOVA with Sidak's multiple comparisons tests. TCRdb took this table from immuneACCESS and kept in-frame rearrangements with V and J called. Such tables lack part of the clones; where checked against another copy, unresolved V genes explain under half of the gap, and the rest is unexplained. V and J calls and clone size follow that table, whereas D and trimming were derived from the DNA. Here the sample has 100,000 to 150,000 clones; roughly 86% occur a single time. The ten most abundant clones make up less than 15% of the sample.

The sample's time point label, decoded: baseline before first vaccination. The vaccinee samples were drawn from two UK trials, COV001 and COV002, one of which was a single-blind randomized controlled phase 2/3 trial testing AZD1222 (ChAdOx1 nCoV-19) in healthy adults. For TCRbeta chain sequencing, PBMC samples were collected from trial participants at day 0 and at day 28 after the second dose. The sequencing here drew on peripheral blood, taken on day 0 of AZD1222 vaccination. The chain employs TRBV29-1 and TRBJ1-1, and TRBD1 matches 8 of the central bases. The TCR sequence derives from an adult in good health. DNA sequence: TGCAGCGTACAGGGGGCTGAAGCTTTCTTT. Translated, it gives CSVQGAEAFF.